The 20 T cell receptor beta chains in this list originate from one sample, sequenced in a study of cytomegalovirus exposure and HLA in healthy donors. The study ran its PCR with 60 Vbeta and 13 Jbeta primers. Only in-frame clones appear in the TCRdb table, and some are missing; sequencing was by immunoSEQ multiplex PCR. This sample has roughly 140,000 clones; 60% to 80% occur once, and the top ten carry about 5%. The material sequenced was PBMCs. These receptors all stem from a male donor in good health and CMV-seronegative.

This sequence joins TRBV7-3 and TRBJ2-5; perhaps TRBD2 as D (5 bases). This CDR3 spans 12 amino acids. The germline V and J ends were trimmed by 4 bases and 7 bases, with 10 bases remaining between them. CDR1 and CDR2 from the germline V gene are SGHTA and FQGTGA. CDR3 sequence (DNA): TGTGCCAGCAGCTCTGACTATGGGACCCAGTACTTC. Translation gives CASSSDYGTQYF.

This clone was seen a single time. The V and J genes are TRBV5-1 and TRBJ1-6, with a tentative D call TRBD1 (6 bases). With 4 bases removed from V and 7 bases from J, the gap between germline ends came to 18 bases. This CDR3 has 16 amino acids. Germline V lookup: CDR1 SGHRS, CDR2 YFSETQ. CDR3 region: CASSEAGGTGNSPLHF. DNA for the CDR3: TGCGCCAGCAGCGAGGCGGGGGGCACGGGGAATTCACCCCTCCACTTT.

The table lists this clone with a count of one. The chain is built from TRBV7-2 and TRBJ2-1; 11 nucleotides align to TRBD2. CDR1 and CDR2 from the germline V gene are SGHTA and FQGNSA. This CDR3 has 16 amino acids. The J segment lost 6 bases and the V segment lost 3 bases, leaving 7 bases of the junction unmatched. DNA for the CDR3: TGTGCCAGCAGCTTGCCGGGACTAGCGGCGATCAATGAGCAGTTCTTC. As protein: CASSLPGLAAINEQFF.

The V gene is TRBV6-5, the J gene TRBJ1-6; D is perhaps TRBD1 (5 bases). Germline-derived CDR1 and CDR2 are MNHEY and SVGAGI. The CDR3 sequence is 16 residues long. Deletions cut 0 bases from V and 3 bases from J, with 9 bases between. For the CDR3, the DNA is TGTGCCAGCAGTTACTCGGCGGGGCTCTATAATTCACCCCTCCACTTT. Translation: CASSYSAGLYNSPLHF.

CDR3 coding DNA: TGTGCCAGCAGTAGTAGTTGGGCCTCCACCGGGGAGCTGTTTTTT. This encodes CASSSSWASTGELFF. This chain joins TRBV2 and TRBJ2-2; D is uncertain. The CDR3 totals 15 residues. V lost 5 bases to trimming and J lost 4 bases, with 14 bases between them. Germline CDR1 and CDR2: SNHLY and FYNNEI.

CDR3 sequence reads: CASSRDREETQYF. The CDR3, as DNA: TGTGCCAGCAGCAGGGACAGGGAAGAGACCCAGTACTTC. The genes are TRBV7-2 and TRBJ2-5; 9 bases map to TRBD1. From germline, CDR1 is SGHTA and CDR2 FQGNSA. The CDR3 contains 13 residues. V gave up 5 bases and J gave up 3 bases; unmatched junction bases: 1.

The rearrangement links TRBV5-1 to TRBJ2-5; a weak D match, TRBD1 (5 bases). The CDR3 loop spans 14 amino acids. Trimming pared 2 bases from V and 4 bases from J, leaving 12 bases between. Germline V lookup: CDR1 SGHRS, CDR2 YFSETQ. CDR3 DNA: TGCGCCAGCAGCTTCGGGCAGGGCCGAGAGACCCAGTACTTC. Its translation: CASSFGQGRETQYF.

This chain connects TRBV7-2 to TRBJ1-1; TRBD1 aligns across 9 bases. The CDR3 length is 15 residues. The germline CDR1 and CDR2 sequences are SGHTA and FQGNSA. The V gene end was trimmed by 5 bases and the J gene end by 7 bases; junction bases not matched to a gene: 11. CDR3 loop: CASSPHKRTGVEAFF. DNA of the CDR3: TGTGCCAGCAGCCCACATAAAAGGACAGGGGTTGAAGCTTTCTTT. Filled out from reference TRBV7-2 and TRBJ1-1, the complete variable domain reads GAGVSQSPSNKVTEKGKDVELRCDPISGHTALYWYRQSLGQGLEFLIYFQGNSAPDKSGLPSDRFSAERTGGSVSTLTIQRTQQEDSAVYLCASSPHKRTGVEAFFGQGTRLTVV.

The chain combines TRBV4-3 with TRBJ1-2, with 10 positions matching TRBD1. CDR1 is LGHNA and CDR2 is YSLEER in the germline V gene. The CDR3 loop spans 14 amino acids. Germline trimming cut 3 bases from V and 8 bases from J; bases unmatched to any gene: 6. The CDR3 sequence is CASSHDRTGGGYTF. CDR3 sequence (DNA): TGCGCCAGCAGCCATGACAGGACAGGGGGAGGCTACACCTTC.

The chain recombines TRBV5-6 with TRBJ1-2; D is undetermined. CDR3 length: 13 amino acids. CDR1 and CDR2 (germline): SGHDT, YYEEEE. Trimming took off 1 base at V and 14 bases at J, with 18 bases between the two ends. The CDR3 reads CASSLSQANPYTF. DNA for the CDR3: TGTGCCAGCAGCTTGTCCCAGGCGAACCCCTATACCTTC. The whole variable domain, remainder taken from reference TRBV5-6 and TRBJ1-2, is DAGVTQSPTHLIKTRGQQVTLRCSPKSGHDTVSWYQQALGQGPQFIFQYYEEEERQRGNFPDRFSGHQFPNYSSELNVNALLLGDSALYLCASSLSQANPYTFGSGTRLTVV.

The chain employs TRBV5-1 and TRBJ2-7, with TRBD2 identical over 7 bases. The CDR3 extends over 15 amino acids. The V and J ends lost 5 bases and 2 bases, in that order; junction bases with no gene match: 10. The V gene's germline CDR1 is SGHRS and CDR2 YFSETQ. Written as DNA, the CDR3 is TGCGCCAGCAGGGGGGGTGGCGGGGGAACCTACGAGCAGTACTTC. This codes for CASRGGGGGTYEQYF.

V usage is TRBV5-8 and J usage is TRBJ1-1; D possibly corresponds to TRBD1 (5 bases). V dropped 1 base and J dropped 0 bases, with 7 bases sitting between them. The CDR3 runs to 14 residues. Germline V CDR1 and CDR2: SGHTS, YDEGEE. This chain's CDR3 is CASSLRGVNTEAFF. CDR3 in DNA: TGTGCCAGCAGCTTGCGGGGGGTGAACACTGAAGCTTTCTTT.

The genes are TRBV10-3 and TRBJ2-7; TRBD2 agrees at 8 bases. Germline values: CDR1 ENHRY, CDR2 SYGVKD. After removal of 4 bases from V and 0 bases from J, the junction contained 2 bases not matched to a gene. The CDR3 has 14 amino acids. CDR3 bases: TGTGCCATCAGTGCCGGGACTAGCTCCTACGAGCAGTACTTC. This sequence encodes CAISAGTSSYEQYF.

The CDR3 nucleotides are TGTGCCTGGACCCGACAGGGGGGCGTCAATTCACCCCTCCACTTT. It is translated as CAWTRQGGVNSPLHF. The chain has TRBV30 and TRBJ1-6, with 9 bases matching TRBD1. Germline lookup yields CDR1 GTSNPN and CDR2 SVGIG (reference sequence). This CDR3 region has 15 residues. Unmatched junction bases numbered 8, after V lost 4 bases and J lost 7 bases. Full variable domain (outside the CDR3, taken from reference TRBV30 and TRBJ1-6): SQTIHQWPATLVQPVGSPLSLECTVEGTSNPNLYWYRQAAGRGLQLLFYSVGIGQISSEVPQNLSASRPQDRQFILSSKKLLLSDSGFYLCAWTRQGGVNSPLHFGNGTRLTVT.

CDR3 in amino acids: CASSSLFYEQYF. The CDR3 DNA reads as TGTGCCAGCAGCTCCTTGTTCTACGAGCAGTACTTC. The chain combines TRBV7-9 with TRBJ2-7; D is uncertain. CDR3 size: 12 residues. V gave up 4 bases and J gave up 3 bases, with 7 bases separating them. CDR1 and CDR2 from the germline V gene are SEHNR and FQNEAQ (reference sequence).

This chain joins TRBV2 and TRBJ2-3; 9 bases fit TRBD2. Germline V gene sequence: CDR1 SNHLY, CDR2 FYNNEI. V was clipped by 7 bases and J by 6 bases; unmatched bases: 5. CDR3 length: 13 amino acids. CDR3: CASKGSGGDTQYF. DNA of the CDR3: TGTGCCAGCAAAGGTAGCGGGGGTGATACGCAGTATTTT.

This clone appeared a single time. The chain has TRBV5-1 and TRBJ2-7, with TRBD1 matching over 8 bases. The CDR3 covers 19 residues. The V segment lost 0 bases and the J segment 3 bases; nucleotides outside the gene matches: 17. CDR1 is SGHRS, CDR2 YFSETQ, per germline. As DNA, the CDR3 is TGCGCCAGCAGCTTGGAACCCCCCAGGGGGCGGGTTAATAGCTACGAGCAGTACTTC. Residues: CASSLEPPRGRVNSYEQYF. Drawing the rest from reference TRBV5-1 and TRBJ2-7, the complete variable domain is KAGVTQTPRYLIKTRGQQVTLSCSPISGHRSVSWYQQTPGQGLQFLFEYFSETQRNKGNFPGRFSGRQFSNSRSEMNVSTLELGDSALYLCASSLEPPRGRVNSYEQYFGPGTRLTVT.

This chain links TRBV5-6 with TRBJ1-3; no clear D. The CDR3 length is 14 residues. Germline lookup yields CDR1 SGHDT and CDR2 YYEEEE. Trimming left V 2 bases short and J 0 bases short, with 6 bases between. As DNA, the CDR3 is TGTGCCAGCAGCTTCCGGGACTCTGGAAACACCATATATTTT. Encoded protein: CASSFRDSGNTIYF. Variable domain in full (rest from reference TRBV5-6 and TRBJ1-3): DAGVTQSPTHLIKTRGQQVTLRCSPKSGHDTVSWYQQALGQGPQFIFQYYEEEERQRGNFPDRFSGHQFPNYSSELNVNALLLGDSALYLCASSFRDSGNTIYFGEGSWLTVV.

The rearrangement uses TRBV7-2 and TRBJ2-2; perhaps TRBD2 as D (5 bases). Germline assignment: CDR1 SGHTA and CDR2 FQGNSA. The CDR3 covers 17 residues. Trimming took off 4 bases at V and 5 bases at J, with 20 bases between the two ends. The CDR3 sequence: CASSSGLSAILTGELFF. The CDR3 DNA reads TGTGCCAGCAGCTCTGGACTCTCCGCAATCTTAACCGGGGAGCTGTTTTTT.

The chain joins TRBV20-1 to TRBJ2-7, with a possible D match to TRBD1 (5 bases). The CDR3 runs 11 residues. Between the trimmed V and J ends, which lost 6 bases and 4 bases, there was a span of 10 bases. Per germline, CDR1 DFQATT and CDR2 SNEGSKA (reference sequence). The CDR3 DNA sequence: TGCAGTGCCAAGGACAAGTACGAGCAGTACTTC. The encoded protein is CSAKDKYEQYF.